This TCR beta chain was obtained from a study of blood T cell repertoires in COVID-19. At the level of the study: The United States, Italy and Spain were the sources of the acute and convalescent COVID-19 samples. PBMCs, B-cell-depleted T cells, or T cells were the source of the cDNA or gDNA that made up the material.

Original processing notes: The assay estimated nucleated cells by amplifying reference gene primers. Using immunoSEQ multiplex PCR, the repertoire was profiled, and TCRdb retains in-frame clones only, with some absent. V and J calls and clone size are copied from that table; D and trimming were computed from the DNA. This table holds hundreds of thousands of clones, 75% to 85% found once. The germline CDR1 and CDR2 sequences are SGHAT and FQNNGV. This CDR3 region has 14 residues. The junction had 5 bases not matched to a gene; V was cut back by 5 bases and J by 5 bases. This sequence originates from a woman aged 70 to 79 with acute or convalescent COVID-19. Sequenced material: peripheral blood. The V call is TRBV11-2, the J call TRBJ2-2, with 7 bases that match TRBD1. CDR3 amino acids: CASSLTGLTGELFF. CDR3 sequence (DNA): TGTGCCAGCAGCCTGACAGGGCTAACCGGGGAGCTGTTTTTT.